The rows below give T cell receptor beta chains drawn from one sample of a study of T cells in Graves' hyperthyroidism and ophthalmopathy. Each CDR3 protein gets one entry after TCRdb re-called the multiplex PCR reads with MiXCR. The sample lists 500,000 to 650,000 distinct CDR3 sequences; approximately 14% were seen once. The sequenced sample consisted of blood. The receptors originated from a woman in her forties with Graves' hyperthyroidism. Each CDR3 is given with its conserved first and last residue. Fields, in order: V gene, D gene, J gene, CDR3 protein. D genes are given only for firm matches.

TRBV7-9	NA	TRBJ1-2	CASSSEAAGFGYTF
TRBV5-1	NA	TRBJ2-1	CASSLAIASNEQFF
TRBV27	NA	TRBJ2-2	CASSLLVGNTGELFF
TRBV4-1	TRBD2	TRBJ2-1	CASSQDLGTSGRNEQFF
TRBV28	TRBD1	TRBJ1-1	CASSYLPDRTEAFF
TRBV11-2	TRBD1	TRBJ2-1	CASSLSTMGQGSYNEQFF
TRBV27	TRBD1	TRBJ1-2	CASSPGTATYGYTF
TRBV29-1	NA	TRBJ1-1	CSVRWMNTEAFF
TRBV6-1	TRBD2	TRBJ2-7	CASSEVKASGRAEQYF
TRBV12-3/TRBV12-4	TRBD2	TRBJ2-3	CASSPGLAGDPPDTQYF
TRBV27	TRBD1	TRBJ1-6	CASSLDRGSSPLHF
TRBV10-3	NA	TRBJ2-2	CAISYSASENTGELFF
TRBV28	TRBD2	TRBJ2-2	CASSITSAGELFF
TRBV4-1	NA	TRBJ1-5	CASSQDPGGQQPQHF
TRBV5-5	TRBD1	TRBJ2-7	CAGTIRDRGDEQYF
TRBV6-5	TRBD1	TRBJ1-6	CASSYSMSDRGRYYNSPLHF
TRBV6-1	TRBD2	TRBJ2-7	CASSEPSGAVSYEQYF
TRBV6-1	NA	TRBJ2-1	CATQSRIFSYNEQFF
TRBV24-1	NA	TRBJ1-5	CATSMGPGQPQHF
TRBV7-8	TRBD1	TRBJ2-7	CASSFRDSYDEQYF
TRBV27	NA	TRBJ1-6	CASSLDRNYVSPLHF
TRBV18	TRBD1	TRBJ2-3	CASSTDRAITDTQYF
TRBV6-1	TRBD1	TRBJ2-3	CASSALTDRGRDTQYF
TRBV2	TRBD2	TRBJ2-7	CASRTSGPPYEQYF
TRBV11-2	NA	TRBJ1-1	CASSLAGRPGEAFF
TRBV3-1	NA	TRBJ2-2	CASSHFPRNTGELFF
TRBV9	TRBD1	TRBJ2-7	CASSVWTGDEQYF
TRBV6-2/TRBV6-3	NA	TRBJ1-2	CASSYNLRRAANYGYTF
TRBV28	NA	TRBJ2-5	CASSSQDSYNQETQYF
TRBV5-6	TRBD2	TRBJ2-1	CASSLAISGGSYNEQFF
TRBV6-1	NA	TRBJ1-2	CASRTGTGNYGYTF
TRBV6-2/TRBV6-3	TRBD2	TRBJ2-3	CASTYSAGGPPDTQYF
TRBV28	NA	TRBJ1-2	CASSLSGYGYTF
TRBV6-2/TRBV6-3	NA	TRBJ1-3	CASDSSSLKNTIYF
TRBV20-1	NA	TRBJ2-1	CSARRAGTLSSYNEQFF
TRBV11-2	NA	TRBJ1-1	CASSKPRVGNTEAFF
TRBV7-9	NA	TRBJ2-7	CASSSGLGSYEQYF
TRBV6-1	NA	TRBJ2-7	CASSSLYEQYF
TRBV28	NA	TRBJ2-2	CASSLDRQTGELFF
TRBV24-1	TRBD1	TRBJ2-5	CATSDPDRGAETQYF
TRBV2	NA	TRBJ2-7	CASSEGTPSYEQYF
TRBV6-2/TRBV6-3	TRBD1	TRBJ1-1	CASSYGTGENTEAFF
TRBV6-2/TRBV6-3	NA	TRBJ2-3	CASSYSGTGTDTQYF
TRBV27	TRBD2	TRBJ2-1	CASKTPSGRAYNEQFF
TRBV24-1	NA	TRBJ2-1	CATSDPDARAIDNEQFF
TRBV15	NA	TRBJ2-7	CATSRGGQGDEQYF
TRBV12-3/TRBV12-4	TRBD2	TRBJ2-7	CASSSPGTSGLTSSYEQYF
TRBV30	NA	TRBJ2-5	CAWSSGLPGGETQYF
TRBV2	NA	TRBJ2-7	CASSEGLTYEQYF
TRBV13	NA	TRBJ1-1	CASSTGGENTEAFF
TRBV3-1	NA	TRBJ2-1	CASSQVRGHNEQFF
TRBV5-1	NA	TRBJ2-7	CASSLGAYEQYF
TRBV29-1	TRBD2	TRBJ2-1	CSVEDIKTSGSYNEQFF